This T cell receptor (beta chain) was documented in a study of cytomegalovirus exposure and HLA in healthy donors. The PCR had 60 Vbeta and 13 Jbeta primers. Clones were read by immunoSEQ multiplex PCR, and TCRdb kept only the in-frame ones, dropping some. This repertoire shows fewer than 150,000 clones, more than 65% found once; its top ten account for approximately 1.8%. Trimming cost V 5 bases and J 3 bases; bases outside gene matches: 6. Germline lookup yields CDR1 LNHDA and CDR2 SQIVND (reference sequence). The length of the CDR3 is 15 residues. Broader study findings: An analysis was carried out later, and it reportedly showed fewer N-insertions in an Asian-associated ancestry cluster than the roughly 670-donor mean. Accurate prediction of most subjects' HLA-A and HLA-B alleles from TCR beta sequences was reported. The sole available immune exposure information was CMV serostatus. The classifier was said to identify cytomegalovirus status with high specificity and sensitivity.

This clone was detected only once. Its antigen is not identified. The sequence was collected from a woman aged 25 to 39 in good health and CMV-seronegative. Sequenced material: PBMCs. This rearrangement joins TRBV19 to TRBJ1-5; 8 bases match TRBD1. CDR3 in amino acids: CASSWGQVHNQPQHF. The CDR3 DNA reads as TGTGCCAGTAGTTGGGGACAGGTGCACAATCAGCCCCAGCATTTT.